This T cell receptor (beta chain) is drawn from a study of blood T cell repertoires in COVID-19. Study at large: Whether acute or convalescent, the COVID-19 samples came from the United States, Italy and Spain. Nucleic acid was either cDNA or gDNA, and it came from T cells, B-cell-depleted T cells, or PBMCs.

The germline gives CDR1 MNHEY, CDR2 SVGEGT. Trimming at V came to 5 bases and at J to 5 bases, leaving 5 bases not matched to a gene. The length of the CDR3 is 15 residues. As originally analysed: Reference gene primer amplification yielded estimated nucleated cell counts. Here immunoSEQ multiplex PCR was the method, and the copy in TCRdb shows in-frame clones only, minus some. From that table come the V and J calls and clone size; the DNA was used to work out D and trimming. The repertoire holds 35,000 to 45,000 clones, with roughly 73% as singletons. The sequence was obtained from a woman in her seventies with acute or convalescent COVID-19. The rearrangement links TRBV6-2 or TRBV6-3 to TRBJ2-2; TRBD1 agrees at 10 bases. Sample: peripheral blood. CDR3 nucleotide sequence: TGTGCCAGCAGTAGACAGGGGGCAGGAACCGGGGAGCTGTTTTTT. Translating it yields CASSRQGAGTGELFF.